The sequence of this T cell receptor beta chain was determined in a study of T cell clonotyping in hematopoietic cell transplantation. Profiling relied on immunoSEQ multiplex PCR, and the TCRdb table lists in-frame clones only, not all of them. The sample lists 30,000 to 45,000 clones; roughly 88% were seen once. The CDR3 spans 17 residues. Germline assignment: CDR1 LGHNA and CDR2 YNFKEQ. V was pared by 1 base and J by 7 bases, with 9 bases of the junction left unmatched. The specimen sequenced was peripheral blood mononuclear cells. This TCR came from a woman aged 35 to 49 in good health. Some clones in this sample may be carry-over from other donors' samples. This chain links TRBV4-2 with TRBJ2-3; 12 nucleotides align to TRBD2. The CDR3 coding sequence is TGTGCCAGCAGCCAAGGTATCCTAGCGGGAGGGATAAATACGCAGTATTTT. The encoded protein is CASSQGILAGGINTQYF.